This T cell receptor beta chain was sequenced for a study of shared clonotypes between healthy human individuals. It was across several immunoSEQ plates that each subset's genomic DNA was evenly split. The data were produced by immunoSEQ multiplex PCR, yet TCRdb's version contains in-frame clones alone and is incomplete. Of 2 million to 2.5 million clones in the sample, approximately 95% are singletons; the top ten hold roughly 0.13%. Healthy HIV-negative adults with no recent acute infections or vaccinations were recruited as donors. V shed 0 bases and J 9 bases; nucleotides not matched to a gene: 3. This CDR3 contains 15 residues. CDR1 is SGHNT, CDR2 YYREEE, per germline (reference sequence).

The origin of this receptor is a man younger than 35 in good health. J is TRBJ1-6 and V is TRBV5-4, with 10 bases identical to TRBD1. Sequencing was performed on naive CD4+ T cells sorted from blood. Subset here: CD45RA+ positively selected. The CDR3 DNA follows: TGTGCCAGCAGCTTGGCCGGGACAGGGGTTTCACCCCTCCACTTT. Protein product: CASSLAGTGVSPLHF.